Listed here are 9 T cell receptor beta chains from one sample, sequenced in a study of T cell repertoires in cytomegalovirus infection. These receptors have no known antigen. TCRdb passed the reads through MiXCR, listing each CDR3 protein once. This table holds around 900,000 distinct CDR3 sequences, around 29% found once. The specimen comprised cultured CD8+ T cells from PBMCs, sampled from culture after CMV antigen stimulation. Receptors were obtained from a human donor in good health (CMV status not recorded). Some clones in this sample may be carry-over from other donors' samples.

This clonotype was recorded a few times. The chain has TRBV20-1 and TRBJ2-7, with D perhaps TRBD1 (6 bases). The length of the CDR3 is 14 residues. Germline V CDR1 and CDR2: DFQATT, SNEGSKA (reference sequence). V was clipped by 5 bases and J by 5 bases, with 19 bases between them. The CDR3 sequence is CSAPGARGNDEQYV. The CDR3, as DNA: TGCAGTGCTCCCGGGGCCAGGGGAAATGACGAGCAGTACGTC.

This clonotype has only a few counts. CDR3: CASSLRQGKENTEAFF. The CDR3 bases are TGTGCCAGCAGCTTAAGGCAGGGGAAGGAGAACACTGAAGCTTTCTTT. The chain recombines TRBV7-9 with TRBJ1-1; TRBD1 is a possible D gene (6 bases). The CDR3 is made up of 16 amino acids. V shed 2 bases and J shed 1 base, with 14 bases lying between them. From germline, CDR1 is SEHNR and CDR2 FQNEAQ (reference sequence).

The CDR3 nucleotides are TGTGCCAGCACGCTGGATGATGAAAAACTGTTTTTT. It translates to CASTLDDEKLFF. The chain links TRBV7-9 to TRBJ1-4; D not certain. The CDR3 covers 12 residues. V dropped 7 bases and J dropped 6 bases, with 9 bases sitting between them. Germline V gene data show CDR1 as SEHNR and CDR2 as FQNEAQ (reference sequence).

Written as DNA, the CDR3 is TGTGCCAGCAGCTTAAATGTCATCCACAATGAGCAGTTCTTC. Its protein is CASSLNVIHNEQFF. The gene calls are TRBV7-3 and TRBJ2-1; D gene uncertain. Trimming cost V 1 base and J 5 bases, with 9 bases left between them. This CDR3 has 14 amino acids. Germline CDR1 is SGHTA and CDR2 is FQGTGA.

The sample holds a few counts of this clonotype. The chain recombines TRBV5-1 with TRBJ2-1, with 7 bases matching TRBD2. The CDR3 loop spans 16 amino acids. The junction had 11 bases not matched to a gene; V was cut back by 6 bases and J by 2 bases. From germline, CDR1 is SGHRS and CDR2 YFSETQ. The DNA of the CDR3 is TGCGCCAGCATCGGGGGGTCCAAGGGGCCCTACAATGAGCAGTTCTTC. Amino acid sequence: CASIGGSKGPYNEQFF.

CDR3 amino acids: CASSDLGQGAYEQYF. CDR3 coding DNA: TGTGCCAGCAGTGATTTGGGGCAGGGGGCCTACGAGCAGTACTTC. The rearrangement uses TRBV6-1 and TRBJ2-7; 7 positions agree with TRBD1. Germline lookup yields CDR1 MNHNS and CDR2 SASEGT. Trimming removed 3 bases from V and 2 bases from J; junction bases left unmatched: 7. CDR3 length equals 15 residues.

The CDR3 DNA reads as TGTGCCAGCAGCCGGGACAGGTTCGACGACAATGAGCAGTTCTTC. It is translated as CASSRDRFDDNEQFF. The rearrangement links TRBV5-5 to TRBJ2-1, with 8 bases aligning to TRBD1. Losses at the gene ends were 4 bases for V and 5 bases for J; bases not matched to a gene: 8. The germline gives CDR1 SGHKS, CDR2 YYEKEE (reference sequence). The CDR3 has 15 residues.

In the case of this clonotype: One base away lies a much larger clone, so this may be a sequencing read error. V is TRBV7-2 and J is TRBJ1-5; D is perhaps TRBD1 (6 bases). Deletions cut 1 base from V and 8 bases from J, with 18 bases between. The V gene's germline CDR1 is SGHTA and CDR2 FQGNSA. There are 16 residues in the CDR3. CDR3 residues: CTSSLGRGHGLKPQHF. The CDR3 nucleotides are TGTACCAGCAGCTTAGGACGGGGACACGGACTGAAGCCCCAGCATTTT.

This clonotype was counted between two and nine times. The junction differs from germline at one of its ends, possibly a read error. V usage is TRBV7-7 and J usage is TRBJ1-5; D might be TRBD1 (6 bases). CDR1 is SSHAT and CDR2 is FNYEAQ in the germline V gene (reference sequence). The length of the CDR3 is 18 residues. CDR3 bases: TGTGCTAGCAGCTTAAGACCAGGGGTCGGAGATAGCAATCAGCCCCAGCATTTT. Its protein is CASSLRPGVGDSNQPQHF.